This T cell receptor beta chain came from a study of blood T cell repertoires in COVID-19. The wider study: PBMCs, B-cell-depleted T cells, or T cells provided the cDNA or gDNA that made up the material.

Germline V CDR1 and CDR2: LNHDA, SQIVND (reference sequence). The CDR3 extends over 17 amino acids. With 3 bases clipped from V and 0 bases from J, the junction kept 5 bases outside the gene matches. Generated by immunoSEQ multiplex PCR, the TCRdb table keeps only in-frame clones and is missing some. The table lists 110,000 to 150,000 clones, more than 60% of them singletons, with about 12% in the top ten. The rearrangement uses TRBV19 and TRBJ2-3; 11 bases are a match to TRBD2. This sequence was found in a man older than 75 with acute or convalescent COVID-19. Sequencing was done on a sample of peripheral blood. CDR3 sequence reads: CASSIGGTSGSTDTQYF. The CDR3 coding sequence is TGTGCCAGTAGTATTGGGGGGACTAGCGGAAGCACAGATACGCAGTATTTT.